The rows below give T cell receptor beta chains drawn from one sample of a study of spatial heterogeneity in lung cancer. TCRdb re-called the 5' RACE reads through MiXCR, storing one row per CDR3 protein. The sample records approximately 52,000 distinct CDR3 sequences, about 7% being singletons. The source was PBMCs, collected at surgery. The origin of the receptors is a female donor with early-stage non-small cell lung cancer. CDR3s include the opening cysteine and the closing phenylalanine or tryptophan. A D gene is named only where the DNA matches it firmly. Expanded clones are given a class, and other clones once, few, many or no size at all.

V: TRBV29-1
size: many
D: .
J: TRBJ2-3
CDR3: CSVNQQGPTDTQYF
DNA: TGCAGCGTTAATCAGCAGGGGCCCACAGATACGCAGTATTTT

V: TRBV7-6
size: many
D: .
J: TRBJ2-7
CDR3: CASSPVPGGSYEQYF
DNA: TGTGCCAGCAGCCCGGTCCCGGGCGGATCCTACGAGCAGTACTTC

V: TRBV2
size: .
D: .
J: TRBJ1-4
CDR3: CASREPGGRSEKLFF
DNA: TGTGCCAGCAGAGAACCGGGGGGTCGGAGTGAAAAACTGTTTTTT

V: TRBV25-1
size: many
D: TRBD2
J: TRBJ2-3
CDR3: CASSSSGGPDTQYF
DNA: TGTGCCAGCAGTTCAAGCGGGGGGCCAGATACGCAGTATTTT

V: TRBV6-2/TRBV6-3
size: few
D: .
J: TRBJ1-6
CDR3: CASSYTRGNSPLHF
DNA: TGTGCCAGCAGTTACACGCGGGGTAATTCACCCCTCCACTTT

V: TRBV20-1
size: few
D: TRBD1
J: TRBJ2-7
CDR3: CSAAGTGDYREQYF
DNA: TGCAGTGCAGCCGGGACAGGGGATTATCGCGAGCAGTACTTC

V: TRBV5-1
size: many
D: .
J: TRBJ2-4
CDR3: CASSLDGAATGIQYF
DNA: TGCGCCAGCAGCTTGGACGGCGCGGCTACCGGCATTCAGTACTTC

V: TRBV7-3
size: large
D: TRBD1
J: TRBJ2-5
CDR3: CASSSTGGWETQYF
DNA: TGTGCCAGCAGCTCGACAGGGGGCTGGGAGACCCAGTACTTC

V: TRBV2
size: few
D: TRBD1
J: TRBJ1-1
CDR3: CASSDRGLLLGTEAFF
DNA: TGTGCCAGCAGTGACAGGGGGCTATTGTTGGGCACTGAAGCTTTCTTT

V: TRBV18
size: many
D: .
J: TRBJ2-1
CDR3: CASSPGGSSYNEQFF
DNA: TGTGCCAGCTCACCAGGGGGGAGCTCCTACAATGAGCAGTTCTTC

V: TRBV11-2
size: many
D: .
J: TRBJ2-1
CDR3: CASSLDNGQTQFF
DNA: TGTGCCAGCAGCTTAGATAACGGGCAGACCCAGTTCTTC

V: TRBV5-1
size: .
D: TRBD2
J: TRBJ2-3
CDR3: CASSLVSGRGTDTQYF
DNA: TGCGCCAGCAGCTTGGTTAGCGGGAGGGGTACAGATACGCAGTATTTT

V: TRBV20-1
size: many
D: .
J: TRBJ1-1
CDR3: CSAIPPSGTEAFF
DNA: TGCAGTGCAATCCCCCCCTCAGGGACTGAAGCTTTCTTT

V: TRBV18
size: .
D: .
J: TRBJ2-5
CDR3: CASSPPGGVAETQYF
DNA: TGTGCCAGCTCACCACCGGGGGGAGTAGCAGAGACCCAGTACTTC

V: TRBV28
size: few
D: .
J: TRBJ1-6
CDR3: CASSRQRNSPLHF
DNA: TGTGCCAGCAGTAGACAGAGAAATTCACCCCTCCACTTT

V: TRBV4-3
size: few
D: .
J: TRBJ2-2
CDR3: CASSQVWGTGELFF
DNA: TGCGCCAGCAGCCAAGTATGGGGGACCGGGGAGCTGTTTTTT